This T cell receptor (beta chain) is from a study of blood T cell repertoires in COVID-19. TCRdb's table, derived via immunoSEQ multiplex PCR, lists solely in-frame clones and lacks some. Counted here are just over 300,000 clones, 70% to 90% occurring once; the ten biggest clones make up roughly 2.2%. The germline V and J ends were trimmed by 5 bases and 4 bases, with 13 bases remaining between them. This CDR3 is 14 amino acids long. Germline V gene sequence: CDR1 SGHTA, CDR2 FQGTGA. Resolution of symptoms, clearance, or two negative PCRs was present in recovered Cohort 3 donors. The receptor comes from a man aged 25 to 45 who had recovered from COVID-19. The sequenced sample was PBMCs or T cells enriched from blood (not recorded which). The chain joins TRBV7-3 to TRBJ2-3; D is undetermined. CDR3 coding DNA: TGTGCCAGCAGCCCTTCGGTGAGGTCAGATACGCAGTATTTT. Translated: CASSPSVRSDTQYF.